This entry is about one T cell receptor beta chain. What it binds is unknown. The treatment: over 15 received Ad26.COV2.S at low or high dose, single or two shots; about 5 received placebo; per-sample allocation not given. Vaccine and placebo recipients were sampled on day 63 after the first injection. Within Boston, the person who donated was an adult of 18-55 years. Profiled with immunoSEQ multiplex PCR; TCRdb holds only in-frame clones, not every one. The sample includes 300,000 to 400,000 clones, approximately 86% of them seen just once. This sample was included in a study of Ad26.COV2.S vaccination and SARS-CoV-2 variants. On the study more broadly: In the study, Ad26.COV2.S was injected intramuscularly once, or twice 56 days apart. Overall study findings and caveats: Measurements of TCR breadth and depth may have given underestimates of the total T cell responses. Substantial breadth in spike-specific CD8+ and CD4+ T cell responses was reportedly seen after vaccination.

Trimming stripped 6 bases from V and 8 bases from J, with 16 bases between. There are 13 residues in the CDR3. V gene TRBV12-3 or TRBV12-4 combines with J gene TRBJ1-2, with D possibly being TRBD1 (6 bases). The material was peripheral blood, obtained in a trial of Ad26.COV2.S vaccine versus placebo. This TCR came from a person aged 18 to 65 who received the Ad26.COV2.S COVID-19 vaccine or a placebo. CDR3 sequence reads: CASRGGPGVGYTF. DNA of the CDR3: TGTGCCAGCAGAGGTGGCCCAGGGGTCGGCTACACCTTC.